The clone carrying this TCR beta chain appeared a few times. This specimen comes from a study of blood T cell repertoires in COVID-19. Study as a whole: Samples representing acute and convalescent COVID-19 were sourced from the United States, Italy and Spain. PBMCs, B-cell-depleted T cells, or T cells provided the cDNA or gDNA that made up the material.

In the authors' workflow: Cell counts per sample came from amplifying reference gene primers. Sequencing was performed with immunoSEQ multiplex PCR; in TCRdb, only in-frame clones are kept and a portion is missing. The V and J calls and clone size were taken over from that table, and D and trimming were inferred from the DNA. The data contain 150,000 to 200,000 clones, 87% of them seen just once; the ten biggest clones take up roughly 1.6%. Per the germline V gene, CDR1 is SGHVS and CDR2 is FQNEAQ. V lost 5 bases to trimming and J lost 7 bases, with 9 bases between them. CDR3 length: 11 residues. Sequencing input: peripheral blood. The receptor comes from a woman aged 45-60 years with acute or convalescent COVID-19. The chain recombines TRBV7-8 with TRBJ2-7; D gene unclear. The CDR3 nucleotides are TGTGCCAGCAGCGCCGGTGGTGAGCAGTACTTC. Protein: CASSAGGEQYF.